This T cell receptor (beta chain) appears in the sequencing data of a study of naive and memory T cell subsets. Findings and limits, study-wide: Over 95% of naive TCR sequences appeared only once, unlike memory subsets. Naive repertoires, especially CD8, held a few larger clonotypes, possibly memory cells re-expressing CD45RA. Between naive and memory subsets, TCR abundance power law exponents differed.

Concerning this clonotype: Its antigen is not known.

Both TRBC1 and TRBC2 were covered by a beta constant-region primer of two equimolar oligonucleotides. The ligated cDNA underwent four PCR rounds using SP2 and nested alpha and beta constant-region primers. TCRdb reprocessed the UMI-ligation and nested PCR reads via MiXCR and lists one record per CDR3 protein. The table includes 80,000 or so distinct CDR3 sequences, 9% detected once. There are 15 residues in the CDR3. Trimming cost V 3 bases and J 9 bases, with 20 bases left between them. Germline CDR1 MNHEY, CDR2 SMNVEV (reference sequence). The V call is TRBV27, the J call TRBJ2-5, with D tentatively TRBD1 or TRBD2 (6 bases each). This TCR derives from a human donor in good health. Sequenced sample: naive CD8+ T cells from blood. The CDR3 sequence is CASSLGDKRGEAQYF. CDR3 coding DNA: TGTGCCAGCAGTTTGGGGGACAAAAGAGGGGAGGCCCAGTACTTC.